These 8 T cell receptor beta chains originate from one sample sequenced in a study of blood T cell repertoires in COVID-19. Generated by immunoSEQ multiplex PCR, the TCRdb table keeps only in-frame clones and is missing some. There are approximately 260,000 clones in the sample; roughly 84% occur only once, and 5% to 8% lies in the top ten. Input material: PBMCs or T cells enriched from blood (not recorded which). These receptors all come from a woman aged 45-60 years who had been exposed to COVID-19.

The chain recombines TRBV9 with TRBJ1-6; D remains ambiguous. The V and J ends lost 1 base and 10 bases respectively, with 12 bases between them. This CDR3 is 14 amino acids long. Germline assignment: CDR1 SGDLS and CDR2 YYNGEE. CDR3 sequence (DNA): TGTGCCAGCAGCGTATCAGGAGGAGGGTCACCCCTCCACTTT. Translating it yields CASSVSGGGSPLHF.

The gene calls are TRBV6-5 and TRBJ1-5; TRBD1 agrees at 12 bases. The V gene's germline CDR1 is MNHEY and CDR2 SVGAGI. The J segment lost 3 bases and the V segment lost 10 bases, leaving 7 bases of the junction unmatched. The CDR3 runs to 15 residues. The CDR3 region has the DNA TGTGCCACAGGGACAGGGGGCGTTATCAATCAGCCCCAGCATTTT. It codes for CATGTGGVINQPQHF.

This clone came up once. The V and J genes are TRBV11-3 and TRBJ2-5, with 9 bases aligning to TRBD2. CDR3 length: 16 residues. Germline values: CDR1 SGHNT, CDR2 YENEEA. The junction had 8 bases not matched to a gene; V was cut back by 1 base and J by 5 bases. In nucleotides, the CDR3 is TGTGCCAGCAGCTTAGGAGCGGGGGGCCCTACCGAGACCCAGTACTTC. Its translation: CASSLGAGGPTETQYF.

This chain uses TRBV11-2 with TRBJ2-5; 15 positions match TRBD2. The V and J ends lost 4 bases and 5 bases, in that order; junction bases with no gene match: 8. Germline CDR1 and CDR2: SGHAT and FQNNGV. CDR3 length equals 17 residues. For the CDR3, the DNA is TGTGCCAGCAGCTCGGGACTAGCGGGAGGAGGGTGGGAGACCCAGTACTTC. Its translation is CASSSGLAGGGWETQYF.

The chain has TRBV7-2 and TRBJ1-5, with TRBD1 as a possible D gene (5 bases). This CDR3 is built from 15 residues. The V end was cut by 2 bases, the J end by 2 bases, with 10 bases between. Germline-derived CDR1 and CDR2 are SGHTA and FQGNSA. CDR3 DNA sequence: TGTGCCAGCAGCTTAAAGGGGTTCGGCAATCAGCCCCAGCATTTT. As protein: CASSLKGFGNQPQHF.

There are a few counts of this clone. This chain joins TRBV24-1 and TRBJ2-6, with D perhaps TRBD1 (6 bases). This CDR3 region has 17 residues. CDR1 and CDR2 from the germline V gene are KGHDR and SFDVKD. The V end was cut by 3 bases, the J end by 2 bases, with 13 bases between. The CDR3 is CATSDAQGRTGANVLTF. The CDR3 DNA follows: TGTGCCACCAGTGATGCACAGGGCCGGACTGGGGCCAACGTCCTGACTTTC.

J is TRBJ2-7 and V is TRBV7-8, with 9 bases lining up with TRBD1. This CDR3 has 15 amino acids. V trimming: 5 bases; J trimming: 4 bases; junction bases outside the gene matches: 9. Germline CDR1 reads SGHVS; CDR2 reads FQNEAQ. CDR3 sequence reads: CASSAPGQGFYEQYF. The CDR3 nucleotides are TGTGCCAGCAGCGCCCCGGGACAGGGTTTTTACGAGCAGTACTTC.

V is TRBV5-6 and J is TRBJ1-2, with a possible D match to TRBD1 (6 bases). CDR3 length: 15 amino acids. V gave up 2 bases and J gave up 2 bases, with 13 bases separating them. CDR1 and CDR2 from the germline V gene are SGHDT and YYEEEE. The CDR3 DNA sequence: TGTGCCAGCAGCTTACGGTTAACAGGGAACTATGGCTACACCTTC. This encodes CASSLRLTGNYGYTF.